This TCR beta chain is from a study of patients and donors after allogeneic stem cell transplantation. Trimming shortened V by 0 bases and J by 2 bases, and 12 bases separated the two germline ends. The CDR3 is 16 residues long. Germline assignment: CDR1 SGHKS and CDR2 YYEKEE (reference sequence). TCRdb independently ran MiXCR on the RT-PCR reads; one entry per CDR3 protein. The table records fewer than 250,000 distinct CDR3 sequences, about 14% of them present only once. The source of this sequence is a human donor who was either an allogeneic HSCT recipient or a stem cell or donor lymphocyte infusion donor (not recorded which). It is not recorded whose cells these are; they may come from a transplant donor. The rearrangement joins TRBV5-5 to TRBJ2-1; no reliable D call. The sequenced material came from blood, either unsorted or a sorted T cell fraction (not recorded which). This chain's CDR3 is CASSLVRVLAYNEQFF. The DNA for the CDR3 is TGTGCCAGCAGCTTGGTTCGAGTATTGGCCTACAATGAGCAGTTCTTC.